This T cell receptor beta chain was sequenced for a study of blood T cell repertoires in COVID-19. The germline V gene has CDR1 MNHNY and CDR2 SVGAGI (reference sequence). The CDR3 loop spans 15 amino acids. V gave up 6 bases and J gave up 4 bases; unmatched junction bases: 6. Clones were read by immunoSEQ multiplex PCR, and TCRdb kept only the in-frame ones, dropping some. The sample shows under 200,000 clones, approximately 79% of them seen only once. The TCR comes from a woman aged 55-70 years with COVID-19, enrolled during active disease. Source material: peripheral blood. The V and J genes are TRBV6-6 and TRBJ2-2; 9 nucleotides line up with TRBD1. The DNA of the CDR3 is TGTGCCAGCAGGTCCGGACAGGGGAGCACCGGGGAGCTGTTTTTT. Translation: CASRSGQGSTGELFF.